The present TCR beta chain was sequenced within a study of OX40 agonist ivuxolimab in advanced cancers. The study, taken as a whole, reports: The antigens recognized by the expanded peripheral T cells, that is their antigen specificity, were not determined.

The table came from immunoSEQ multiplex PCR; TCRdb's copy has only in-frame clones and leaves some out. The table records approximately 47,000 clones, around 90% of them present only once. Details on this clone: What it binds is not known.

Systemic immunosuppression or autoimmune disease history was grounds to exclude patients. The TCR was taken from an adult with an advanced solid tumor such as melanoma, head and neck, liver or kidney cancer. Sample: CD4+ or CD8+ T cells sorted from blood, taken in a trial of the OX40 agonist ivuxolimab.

Here the CDR3 reads CASSFGDGYEQYV. DNA of the CDR3: TGTGCCAGCAGTTTCGGGGACGGGTACGAGCAGTACGTC. The chain links TRBV28 to TRBJ2-7; D may be TRBD1 or TRBD2 (5 bases each). Germline CDR1 is MDHEN and CDR2 is SYDVKM. The V and J ends lost 3 bases and 4 bases respectively, with 10 bases between them. CDR3 length: 13 residues.